These 32 T cell receptor beta chains came from one sample sequenced in a study of T cells in localized non-small cell lung cancer (dated by TCRdb to about 2020). The receptor library was made with the immunoSEQ multiplex PCR assay. The immuneACCESS repertoire file appears here via TCRdb, limited to in-frame rearrangements. These files lack a portion of the clones; in checked studies, under half of the deficit traces to unresolved V genes, and the cause of the others is not known. In all, the sample holds 35,000 to 45,000 clones, and about 85% of those were seen once. The top ten constitute 30% to 35% of the sample. The input for sequencing was PBMCs, taken before any cancer treatment. These TCRs come from a woman aged 35 to 70 with stage II squamous cell lung carcinoma.

V gene TRBV11-2 combines with J gene TRBJ2-5, with 10 bases that match TRBD1. V was clipped by 1 base and J by 2 bases; unmatched bases: 4. This CDR3 region has 16 residues. Germline CDR1 is SGHAT and CDR2 is FQNNGV. The CDR3 region is CASSLVGGQGQETQYF. As DNA, the CDR3 is TGTGCCAGCAGCTTAGTAGGGGGACAGGGGCAAGAGACCCAGTACTTC.

This sequence joins TRBV11-2 and TRBJ1-3; D remains ambiguous. There are 14 residues in the CDR3. The V end was cut by 3 bases, the J end by 0 bases, with 6 bases between. Germline V gene sequence: CDR1 SGHAT, CDR2 FQNNGV. The CDR3: CASSFRLSGNTIYF. DNA of the CDR3: TGTGCCAGCAGCTTCCGGCTCTCTGGAAACACCATATATTTT.

This clone appeared a few times. The rearrangement links TRBV11-2 to TRBJ2-1; maybe TRBD2 (6 bases). Deletions cut 0 bases from V and 7 bases from J, with 16 bases between. Germline CDR1 and CDR2: SGHAT and FQNNGV. This CDR3 contains 16 residues. The CDR3 DNA sequence: TGTGCCAGCAGCTTAGATCGGGGCCCGGGGGAAAATGAGCAGTTCTTC. It is translated as CASSLDRGPGENEQFF.

The V gene is TRBV19, the J gene TRBJ1-2; no clear D. V lost 5 bases and J lost 3, with 7 bases in between. CDR1 and CDR2 from the germline V gene are LNHDA and SQIVND (reference sequence). This CDR3 has 12 amino acids. Here the CDR3 reads CASSSGDYGYTF. The CDR3, as DNA: TGTGCCAGTAGTTCGGGAGACTATGGCTACACCTTC.

The chain carries TRBV4-1 and TRBJ2-5; the match to TRBD2 covers 11 bases. V was clipped by 0 bases and J by 6 bases; unmatched bases: 9. Germline CDR1 MGHRA, CDR2 YSYEKL. This CDR3 has 17 amino acids. CDR3 DNA: TGCGCCAGCAGCCAAGACGGGATAGCGGGGGGGCCCCAGACCCAGTACTTC. Amino acids: CASSQDGIAGGPQTQYF.

V and J are TRBV27 and TRBJ2-5; 9 bases fit TRBD2. Per the germline V gene, CDR1 is MNHEY and CDR2 is SMNVEV (reference sequence). The CDR3 is made up of 16 amino acids. J was trimmed by 5 bases and V by 5 bases; bases with no gene match: 12. CDR3 bases: TGTGCCAGCAGTCCCCTTTGGACTAGCGCAGGGGAGACCCAGTACTTC. It specifies CASSPLWTSAGETQYF.

In DNA form, the CDR3 reads TGTGCCAGCAGCGTAGGTCCAGGGGCCTATGGCTACACCTTC. It specifies CASSVGPGAYGYTF. This chain links TRBV9 with TRBJ1-2; D perhaps matches TRBD1 (6 bases). The length of the CDR3 is 14 residues. V lost 0 bases to trimming and J lost 4 bases, with 10 bases between them. Germline values: CDR1 SGDLS, CDR2 YYNGEE.

The genes are TRBV10-3 and TRBJ2-5; possible D gene TRBD2, 6 bases. The CDR3 runs to 15 residues. Germline V lookup: CDR1 ENHRY, CDR2 SYGVKD. Between the trimmed V and J ends, which lost 6 bases and 3 bases, there was a span of 17 bases. This CDR3 reads CAISGPLGGEETQYF. The CDR3 DNA sequence: TGTGCCATCAGCGGTCCCCTCGGGGGAGAAGAGACCCAGTACTTC.

This rearrangement joins TRBV11-2 to TRBJ2-2, with 8 bases aligning to TRBD1. The germline V gene has CDR1 SGHAT and CDR2 FQNNGV. CDR3 size: 16 residues. With V trimmed by 5 bases and J by 5 bases, 10 bases remained unmatched. CDR3 sequence (DNA): TGTGCCAGCAGCGGCTCAGGGGGCCTGACAACCGGGGAGCTGTTTTTT. It specifies CASSGSGGLTTGELFF.

This sequence joins TRBV2 and TRBJ2-7, with 8 bases identical to TRBD1. CDR1 SNHLY and CDR2 FYNNEI come from the germline V gene. The CDR3 spans 14 residues. Losses at the gene ends were 4 bases for V and 5 bases for J; bases not matched to a gene: 7. The CDR3 nucleotides read TGTGCCAGCAGTGTTCGCCCACAGGGGGACGAGCAGTACTTC. It is translated as CASSVRPQGDEQYF.

J is TRBJ1-6 and V is TRBV6-5; TRBD1 matches 7 bases. CDR1 is MNHEY, CDR2 SVGAGI, per germline. Unmatched junction bases numbered 4, after V lost 4 bases and J lost 4 bases. This CDR3 has 15 residues. The chain's CDR3 is CASSFQGGYNSPLHF. Here the CDR3 DNA reads TGTGCCAGCAGTTTTCAGGGGGGTTATAATTCACCCCTCCACTTT.

The chain couples TRBV29-1 to TRBJ2-3; D gene unclear. The CDR3 is made up of 13 amino acids. Germline V lookup: CDR1 SQVTM, CDR2 ANQGSEA. The ends were cut back, 2 bases at V and 2 bases at J, with 8 bases in the middle. The CDR3 sequence is CSVENTYTDTQYF. The CDR3, as DNA: TGCAGCGTTGAAAACACTTACACAGATACGCAGTATTTT.

This clone was seen a single time. V gene TRBV27 combines with J gene TRBJ2-1; 9 bases map to TRBD2. The CDR3 covers 18 residues. V lost 4 bases and J lost 5; bases outside the gene matches: 15. CDR1 MNHEY and CDR2 SMNVEV come from the germline V gene (reference sequence). CDR3 nucleotide sequence: TGTGCCAGCAGTTCTATAGCTCGTCGCGGGGGGGCGGACAATGAGCAGTTCTTC. Its protein is CASSSIARRGGADNEQFF.

The chain couples TRBV2 to TRBJ2-7; a weak D match, TRBD2 (6 bases). The CDR3 length is 14 residues. Germline-derived CDR1 and CDR2 are SNHLY and FYNNEI. The V gene lost 10 bases and the J gene lost 1 base, with 17 bases spanning the gap. Here the CDR3 DNA reads TGTGCCACCACAGCCAGGGACTCGTCCTACGAGCAGTACGTC. Its translation: CATTARDSSYEQYV.

The V and J genes are TRBV6-6 and TRBJ2-1; 11 bases are a match to TRBD2. Unmatched junction bases numbered 3, after V lost 4 bases and J lost 7 bases. The CDR3 has 14 residues. CDR1 and CDR2 (germline): MNHNY, SVGAGI (reference sequence). CDR3 amino acids: CASSLAGGRNEQFF. The CDR3 bases are TGTGCCAGCAGTTTAGCGGGGGGGCGGAATGAGCAGTTCTTC.

The chain couples TRBV19 to TRBJ2-3; D gene ambiguous. V lost 5 bases and J 2 bases, leaving 5 bases between the germline ends. The CDR3 runs 12 residues. Germline CDR1 and CDR2: LNHDA and SQIVND (reference sequence). CDR3 residues: CASSPSTDTQYF. DNA of the CDR3: TGTGCCAGTAGTCCTTCCACAGATACGCAGTATTTT.

Here the CDR3 reads CASSFLGTGRVETQYF. For the CDR3, the DNA is TGTGCCAGCAGTTTCTTAGGGACAGGGAGGGTGGAGACCCAGTACTTC. This chain connects TRBV28 to TRBJ2-5, with 9 positions matching TRBD1. Germline V gives CDR1 MDHEN, CDR2 SYDVKM. The CDR3 consists of 16 residues. V lost 3 bases and J lost 5; bases outside the gene matches: 10.

The chain joins TRBV7-2 to TRBJ2-3; D call uncertain. This CDR3 is 13 amino acids long. The V and J ends lost 7 bases and 5 bases respectively, with 13 bases between them. Germline V gives CDR1 SGHTA, CDR2 FQGNSA. CDR3 bases: TGTGCCAGCAACAAGTACACGGGAGATACGCAGTATTTT. Protein product: CASNKYTGDTQYF.

The chain employs TRBV6-5 and TRBJ1-2; no firm D call. This CDR3 region has 11 residues. Trimming cost V 2 bases and J 7 bases, with 5 bases left between them. CDR1 is MNHEY, CDR2 SVGAGI, per germline. This CDR3 reads CASSYMGGYTF. The DNA for the CDR3 is TGTGCCAGCAGTTACATGGGTGGCTACACCTTC.

V is TRBV5-1 and J is TRBJ2-3; TRBD1 matches at 11 bases. The trim removed 1 base at V and 4 bases at J, leaving 5 bases unmatched. Germline V gene data show CDR1 as SGHRS and CDR2 as YFSETQ. CDR3 size: 16 residues. The CDR3: CASSLWTGGAADTQYF. The DNA of the CDR3 is TGCGCCAGCAGCTTGTGGACAGGGGGCGCAGCAGATACGCAGTATTTT.

This clone was detected a few times. The chain couples TRBV13 to TRBJ2-1; possible D gene TRBD2, 6 bases. Per germline, CDR1 PRHDT and CDR2 FYEKMQ (reference sequence). The CDR3 sequence is 14 residues long. V lost 3 bases and J lost 6, with 12 bases in between. The CDR3 loop is CASSFTLTSNEQFF. DNA for the CDR3: TGTGCCAGCAGCTTTACTCTGACTAGCAATGAGCAGTTCTTC.

The J gene is TRBJ2-3, the V gene TRBV4-2; a possible D gene is TRBD2 (7 bases). The V gene lost 0 bases and the J gene lost 2 bases, with 15 bases spanning the gap. The CDR3 has 17 residues. Germline lookup yields CDR1 LGHNA and CDR2 YNFKEQ. CDR3 region: CASSQDRRGANTDTQYF. The CDR3 bases are TGTGCCAGCAGCCAAGATCGACGGGGGGCCAACACAGATACGCAGTATTTT.

The chain uses TRBV28 and TRBJ1-2; 12 bases are a match to TRBD1. Germline V lookup: CDR1 MDHEN, CDR2 SYDVKM. The CDR3 totals 15 residues. With V trimmed by 4 bases and J by 8 bases, 8 bases remained unmatched. The CDR3 region is CASSYHGDRGRGYTF. The CDR3 DNA is TGTGCCAGCAGTTACCACGGGGACAGGGGGCGAGGCTACACCTTC.

This clone was found once. An end of the junction differs from the germline gene, which may be a read error. The chain employs TRBV7-7 and TRBJ2-3, with D unresolved. Germline CDR1 reads SSHAT; CDR2 reads FNYEAQ (reference sequence). The CDR3 is 15 residues long. In DNA, the CDR3 is TGTGCTAGCAGCTTAACCCCGGGTTTACGTGATACGCAGTATTTT. Its protein is CASSLTPGLRDTQYF.

The CDR3 spells CASSREGSGNTIYF. Here the CDR3 DNA reads TGTGCCAGTTCGAGGGAGGGCTCTGGAAACACCATATATTTT. The V gene is TRBV19, the J gene TRBJ1-3, with D unresolved. This CDR3 spans 14 amino acids. CDR1 and CDR2 from the germline V gene are LNHDA and SQIVND (reference sequence). The V gene lost 8 bases and the J gene lost 0 bases, with 11 bases spanning the gap. The full variable domain, its missing parts supplied by reference TRBV19 and TRBJ1-3, is DGGITQSPKYLFRKEGQNVTLSCEQNLNHDAMYWYRQDPGQGLRLIYYSQIVNDFQKGDIAEGYSVSREKKESFPLTVTSAQKNPTAFYLCASSREGSGNTIYFGEGSWLTVV.

The V call is TRBV7-9, the J call TRBJ2-5, with D unresolved. Trimming cost V 1 base and J 4 bases, with 7 bases left between them. The CDR3 is 13 amino acids. The germline V gene encodes CDR1 SEHNR and CDR2 FQNEAQ (reference sequence). CDR3 in DNA: TGTGCCAGCAGCTTAGTACAAGGAGAGACCCAGTACTTC. Its protein product is CASSLVQGETQYF.

This clone was detected many times. This sequence joins TRBV28 and TRBJ2-7; TRBD2 matches 12 bases. The V segment lost 10 bases and the J segment 5 bases; nucleotides outside the gene matches: 6. From germline, CDR1 is MDHEN and CDR2 SYDVKM. The CDR3 has 13 residues. This CDR3 is CATQTSGSDEQYF. The CDR3 DNA sequence: TGTGCCACCCAGACTAGCGGGAGCGACGAGCAGTACTTC.

CDR3 coding DNA: TGCGCCAGCAGCGTACCGGACCCGACGGCTAAACGTGAAGCTTTCTTT. Its translation is CASSVPDPTAKREAFF. The chain joins TRBV5-1 to TRBJ1-1; D gene ambiguous. The length of the CDR3 is 16 residues. V shed 4 bases and J shed 7 bases, with 23 bases lying between them. Germline V CDR1 and CDR2: SGHRS, YFSETQ. Looking up the rest from reference TRBV5-1 and TRBJ1-1 gives the full variable domain: KAGVTQTPRYLIKTRGQQVTLSCSPISGHRSVSWYQQTPGQGLQFLFEYFSETQRNKGNFPGRFSGRQFSNSRSEMNVSTLELGDSALYLCASSVPDPTAKREAFFGQGTRLTVV.

The chain uses TRBV28 and TRBJ2-5, with TRBD1 matching over 9 bases. From germline, CDR1 is MDHEN and CDR2 SYDVKM. The junction had 7 bases not matched to a gene; V was cut back by 6 bases and J by 2 bases. The CDR3 extends over 15 amino acids. CDR3 protein: CASSQGGQGQETQYF. DNA for the CDR3: TGTGCCAGCAGCCAGGGGGGACAGGGACAAGAGACCCAGTACTTC. Looking up the rest from reference TRBV28 and TRBJ2-5 gives the full variable domain: DVKVTQSSRYLVKRTGEKVFLECVQDMDHENMFWYRQDPGLGLRLIYFSYDVKMKEKGDIPEGYSVSREKKERFSLILESASTNQTSMYLCASSQGGQGQETQYFGPGTRLLVL.

The V and J genes are TRBV5-1 and TRBJ2-2; 9 nucleotides match TRBD2. V trimming: 1 base; J trimming: 2 bases; junction bases outside the gene matches: 3. Germline V CDR1 and CDR2: SGHRS, YFSETQ. The CDR3 extends over 16 amino acids. CDR3: CASSLLAGINTGELFF. The CDR3 DNA sequence: TGCGCCAGCAGCTTGCTAGCGGGGATTAACACCGGGGAGCTGTTTTTT. The variable domain in full, with the rest retrieved from reference TRBV5-1 and TRBJ2-2, is KAGVTQTPRYLIKTRGQQVTLSCSPISGHRSVSWYQQTPGQGLQFLFEYFSETQRNKGNFPGRFSGRQFSNSRSEMNVSTLELGDSALYLCASSLLAGINTGELFFGEGSRLTVL.

The gene calls are TRBV7-8 and TRBJ2-6; weak D call: TRBD2 (6 bases). The germline gives CDR1 SGHVS, CDR2 FQNEAQ. The CDR3 has 19 residues. Trimming shortened V by 0 bases and J by 1 base, and 16 bases separated the two germline ends. The CDR3 DNA reads TGTGCCAGCAGCTTAGCGGAGGGGTATTGGGATTCTGGGGCCAACGTCCTGACTTTC. As protein: CASSLAEGYWDSGANVLTF.

This clone showed up just a few times. The rearrangement links TRBV5-4 to TRBJ2-1; 7 nucleotides line up with TRBD2. CDR3 length: 13 residues. J lost 8 bases, V lost 2 bases, and 4 bases had no gene match. Germline CDR1 reads SGHNT; CDR2 reads YYREEE (reference sequence). The CDR3 spells CASSFRGVDEQFF. CDR3 coding DNA: TGTGCCAGCAGCTTCCGGGGGGTGGATGAGCAGTTCTTC.